Shown below are 7 T cell receptor beta chains from a single sample sequenced in a study of OX40 agonist ivuxolimab in advanced cancers. Here immunoSEQ multiplex PCR was the method, and the copy in TCRdb shows in-frame clones only, minus some. The sample lists roughly 86,000 clones; about 86% were seen once. Source: CD4+ or CD8+ T cells sorted from blood, taken in a trial of the OX40 agonist ivuxolimab. These receptors were obtained from an adult with an advanced solid tumor such as melanoma, head and neck, liver or kidney cancer.

The chain has TRBV11-3 and TRBJ1-2; D might be TRBD1 (6 bases). CDR1 SGHNT and CDR2 YENEEA come from the germline V gene. Trimming removed 8 bases from V and 7 bases from J, with 20 bases in between. The CDR3 is 14 amino acids. The DNA of the CDR3 is TGTGCCAGCGGAGGAGGGGGGACGGGCCGTGGCTACACCTTC. Protein product: CASGGGGTGRGYTF. The whole variable domain, filled in from reference TRBV11-3 and TRBJ1-2, reads EAGVVQSPRYKIIEKKQPVAFWCNPISGHNTLYWYLQNLGQGPELLIRYENEEAVDDSQLPKDRFSAERLKGVDSTLKIQPAELGDSAVYLCASGGGGTGRGYTFGSGTRLTVV.

The chain uses TRBV5-3 and TRBJ1-5; D is perhaps TRBD1 (6 bases). TRBV5-3 is recorded as an ORF, its role being uncertain. V lost 4 bases and J 2 bases, leaving 10 bases between the germline ends. This CDR3 comprises 14 residues. The CDR3 here is CARSRPGGNQPQHF. The CDR3, as DNA: TGTGCCAGAAGCCGCCCAGGGGGCAATCAGCCCCAGCATTTT.

There are a few counts of this clone. This rearrangement joins TRBV4-3 to TRBJ2-2; TRBD1 is a possible D gene (6 bases). V gave up 5 bases and J gave up 6 bases, with 13 bases separating them. The germline V gene encodes CDR1 LGHNA and CDR2 YSLEER. The CDR3 spans 14 residues. The CDR3 DNA reads TGCGCCAGCAGCTACAGGGCGTTGGCCGGGGAGCTGTTTTTT. It is translated as CASSYRALAGELFF.

The chain uses TRBV28 and TRBJ1-5; 9 nucleotides line up with TRBD1. The CDR3 consists of 15 residues. J gave up 1 base and V 10 bases, and 8 bases lay outside the gene matches. Per the germline V gene, CDR1 is MDHEN and CDR2 is SYDVKM. The chain's CDR3 is CATRRTGDSNQPQHF. DNA for the CDR3: TGTGCCACCCGACGGACAGGGGACAGCAATCAGCCCCAGCATTTT.

The rearrangement links TRBV18 to TRBJ2-5, with a tentative D call TRBD1 (5 bases). From germline, CDR1 is KGHSH and CDR2 LQKENI. CDR3 length equals 18 residues. V lost 1 base, J lost 2 bases, and 20 bases lay in between. CDR3 sequence: CASSPLKGQISWQETQYF. The CDR3 nucleotides read TGTGCCAGCTCACCACTCAAAGGACAAATCAGTTGGCAAGAGACCCAGTACTTC.

V usage is TRBV5-4 and J usage is TRBJ2-3; D not resolved. The V gene lost 4 bases and the J gene lost 3 bases, with 12 bases spanning the gap. Germline assignment: CDR1 SGHNT and CDR2 YYREEE (reference sequence). This CDR3 contains 14 residues. DNA of the CDR3: TGTGCCAGCAGCCCGGTCCCAAGGACAGATACGCAGTATTTT. Amino acids: CASSPVPRTDTQYF. Together with reference TRBV5-4 and TRBJ2-3, the CDR3 gives the full variable domain: ETGVTQSPTHLIKTRGQQVTLRCSSQSGHNTVSWYQQALGQGPQFIFQYYREEENGRGNFPPRFSGLQFPNYSSELNVNALELDDSALYLCASSPVPRTDTQYFGPGTRLTVL.

The V call is TRBV7-2, the J call TRBJ2-2; 8 nucleotides agree with TRBD2. V shed 5 bases and J 5 bases; nucleotides not matched to a gene: 7. The germline V gene encodes CDR1 SGHTA and CDR2 FQGNSA. The CDR3 is 15 residues long. CDR3 DNA sequence: TGTGCCAGCAGCCCACCCGGGACTAGGACCGGGGAGCTGTTTTTT. This gives the protein CASSPPGTRTGELFF.